Reported below is one TCR beta chain. Its target is not known. The donors formed part of the roughly 120-subject validation cohort, distinct from the roughly 700-subject first cohort. This record belongs to a study of cytomegalovirus exposure and HLA in healthy donors. About the research overall: The use of the same platform for the approximately 130 validation repertoires and the approximately 670 first-cohort repertoires was reported by a later analysis.

Study findings and constraints: With high specificity and sensitivity, the classifier reportedly diagnosed cytomegalovirus status.

Clones were sequenced by immunoSEQ multiplex PCR, and TCRdb holds only the in-frame ones, with some missing. Of about 240,000 clones in the sample, around 86% were seen once. This sequence was found in a woman aged 25-40 years in good health and CMV-seropositive. The sequenced material came from PBMCs.

CDR3 loop: CATSREGTGYGYTF. The CDR3 nucleotides are TGTGCCACCAGCAGAGAGGGTACGGGTTATGGCTACACCTTC. The genes are TRBV15 and TRBJ1-2; D gene ambiguous. The CDR3 sequence is 14 residues long. Deletions cut 0 bases from V and 5 bases from J, with 10 bases between. The V gene's germline CDR1 is LNHNV and CDR2 YYDKDF (reference sequence).